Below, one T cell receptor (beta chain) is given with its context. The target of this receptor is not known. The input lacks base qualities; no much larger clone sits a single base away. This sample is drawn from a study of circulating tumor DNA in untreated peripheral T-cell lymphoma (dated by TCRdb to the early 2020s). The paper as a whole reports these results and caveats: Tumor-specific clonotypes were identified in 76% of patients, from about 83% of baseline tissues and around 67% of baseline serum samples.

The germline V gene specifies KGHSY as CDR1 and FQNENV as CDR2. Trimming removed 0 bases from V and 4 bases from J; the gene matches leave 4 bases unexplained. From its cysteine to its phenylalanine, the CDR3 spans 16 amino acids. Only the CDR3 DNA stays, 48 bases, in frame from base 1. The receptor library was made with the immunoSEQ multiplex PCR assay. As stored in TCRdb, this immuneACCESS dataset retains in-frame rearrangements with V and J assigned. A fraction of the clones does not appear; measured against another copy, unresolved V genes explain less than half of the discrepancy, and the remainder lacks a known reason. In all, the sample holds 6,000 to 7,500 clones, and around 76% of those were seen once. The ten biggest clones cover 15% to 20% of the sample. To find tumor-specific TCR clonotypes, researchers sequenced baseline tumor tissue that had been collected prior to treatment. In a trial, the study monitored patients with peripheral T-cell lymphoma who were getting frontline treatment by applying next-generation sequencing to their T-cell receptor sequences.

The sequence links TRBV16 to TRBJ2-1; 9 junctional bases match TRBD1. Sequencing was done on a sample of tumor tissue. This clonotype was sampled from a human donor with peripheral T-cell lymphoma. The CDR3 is CASSQSAGQGYNEQFF. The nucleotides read TGTGCCAGCAGCCAATCGGCGGGACAGGGTTACAATGAGCAGTTCTTC.